A single sample gave rise to the 8 T cell receptor beta chains below, sequenced in a study of cytomegalovirus exposure and HLA in healthy donors. The PCR made use of 60 Vbeta and 13 Jbeta primers. Profiled with immunoSEQ multiplex PCR; TCRdb holds only in-frame clones, not every one. Here the sample spans 95,000 to 150,000 clones, 80% being singletons. Sequenced input: PBMCs. These receptors all come from a female donor in good health and CMV-seropositive.

As regards this clone: Germline and junction disagree at one end, which may indicate a read error. This sequence joins TRBV7-7 and TRBJ2-1; 8 bases align to TRBD1. This CDR3 has 16 amino acids. Per germline, CDR1 SSHAT and CDR2 FNYEAQ (reference sequence). The CDR3 loop is CASSFSPDRVLDELVF. Written as DNA, the CDR3 is TGTGCCAGCAGCTTCTCGCCGGACAGGGTGTTGGATGAGCTAGTCTTC.

The chain combines TRBV7-3 with TRBJ2-3; D might be TRBD1 (5 bases). V was trimmed by 6 bases and J by 0 bases, leaving 16 bases between them. Germline CDR1 and CDR2: SGHTA and FQGTGA. The CDR3 contains 16 residues. DNA of the CDR3: TGTGCCAGCAGTGGAACAGGAGACCCTAGCACAGATACGCAGTATTTT. Amino acid sequence: CASSGTGDPSTDTQYF.

The chain combines TRBV27 with TRBJ1-2; 9 bases align to TRBD1. Trimming cost V 6 bases and J 8 bases; bases outside gene matches: 7. CDR1 and CDR2 from the germline V gene are MNHEY and SMNVEV (reference sequence). The CDR3 covers 13 residues. CDR3: CASSLQGAKGYTF. CDR3 nucleotides: TGTGCCAGCAGCCTACAGGGGGCTAAGGGCTACACCTTC.

The chain uses TRBV2 and TRBJ2-7; D might be TRBD2 (6 bases). Trimming removed 6 bases at V and 6 bases at J, with 15 bases between. Germline V CDR1 and CDR2: SNHLY, FYNNEI. There are 13 residues in the CDR3. The CDR3 sequence is CASSPILGGEQYF. As DNA, the CDR3 is TGTGCCAGCAGCCCTATTTTGGGGGGCGAGCAGTACTTC.

Here the CDR3 DNA reads TGCGCCAGCAGCGCCGCCCAGTACCAAGAGACCCAGTACTTC. This gives the protein CASSAAQYQETQYF. The V gene is TRBV5-1, the J gene TRBJ2-5; D gene uncertain. Germline loops: CDR1 SGHRS, CDR2 YFSETQ. The CDR3 length is 14 residues. The ends were cut back, 4 bases at V and 0 bases at J, with 10 bases in the middle.

The chain uses TRBV7-3 and TRBJ2-3, with 9 bases identical to TRBD1. The CDR3 extends over 15 amino acids. Germline V CDR1 and CDR2: SGHTA, FQGTGA. J was trimmed by 3 bases and V by 5 bases; bases with no gene match: 6. CDR3: CASSHGTGKTDTQYF. CDR3 nucleotides: TGTGCCAGCAGCCATGGGACAGGGAAGACAGATACGCAGTATTTT. Together with reference TRBV7-3 and TRBJ2-3, the CDR3 gives the full variable domain: GAGVSQTPSNKVTEKGKYVELRCDPISGHTALYWYRQSLGQGPEFLIYFQGTGAADDSGLPNDRFFAVRPEGSVSTLKIQRTERGDSAVYLCASSHGTGKTDTQYFGPGTRLTVL.

The chain uses TRBV28 and TRBJ1-1, with 9 bases that match TRBD1. The CDR3 has 14 amino acids. Per germline, CDR1 MDHEN and CDR2 SYDVKM. The V gene end was trimmed by 6 bases and the J gene end by 3 bases; junction bases not matched to a gene: 5. The CDR3 loop reads CASRLWTGDTEAFF. DNA for the CDR3: TGTGCCAGCAGACTCTGGACAGGGGACACTGAAGCTTTCTTT.

The rearrangement joins TRBV7-2 to TRBJ2-3; D gene unclear. Per germline, CDR1 SGHTA and CDR2 FQGNSA. The length of the CDR3 is 14 residues. V lost 4 bases and J lost 7, with 15 bases in between. The CDR3 loop reads CASSSYLSPYTQYF. CDR3 DNA: TGTGCCAGCAGCTCTTATTTGAGCCCGTATACGCAGTATTTT. Variable domain in full (rest from reference TRBV7-2 and TRBJ2-3): GAGVSQSPSNKVTEKGKDVELRCDPISGHTALYWYRQSLGQGLEFLIYFQGNSAPDKSGLPSDRFSAERTGGSVSTLTIQRTQQEDSAVYLCASSSYLSPYTQYFGPGTRLTVL.